This TCR beta chain was sequenced in a study of blood T cell repertoires in COVID-19 (dated by TCRdb to 2019 to 2021). About the full investigation: Samples covering the acute and convalescent phases of COVID-19 were provided by collaborators in the United States, Italy and Spain. The prospective study material was composed of cDNA or gDNA derived from T cells, B-cell-depleted T cells, or PBMCs. Deeply sampled blood TCRbeta repertoires from subjects exposed to, actively infected with, or recovered from COVID-19 were included in the dataset. The repertoires were made available in a free public database intended to serve as a resource for research on the immune response to SARS-CoV-2. Samples came from the ongoing ImmuneRACE study (first 160 participants) plus 1,254 subjects from 6 global collaborators. Sample metadata almost always included a de-identified subject ID, COVID-19 status, age in years and sex. Where HLA class I and class II types were available, the types were taken from metadata supplied by the sample provider, not from assay-based typing.

TCRbeta CDR3 regions were amplified from genomic DNA by means of the immunoSEQ Assay, a bias-controlled multiplex PCR. The published analysis was carried out like this. Within the assay, amplification of reference gene primers was used to estimate how many nucleated cells each sample contained. To quantify the absolute abundance of each unique TCRbeta CDR3 rearrangement, sequence reads were collapsed and filtered. For each sample, productive Simpson clonality was calculated as the square root of Simpson's diversity index across productive rearrangements. Imported from immuneACCESS, the table was reduced by TCRdb to in-frame sequences with V and J called. These copies leave out some clones; in studies compared against another copy, an unresolved V gene accounts for under half, and the cause of the remainder is not known. V, J and clone size are taken as reported in that table, and D and trimming were inferred from the DNA itself. The table for this sample lists roughly 360,000 clones; roughly 87% of them were counted only once. Approximately 4.7% of the sample lies in the top ten.

For this clone: Its specific antigen is unknown. No base quality values were provided; no much bigger clone lies one nucleotide off.

Enrolling through a virtual design, the prospective study's participants ranged in age from roughly 18 to 95 years and lived across roughly 23 United States geographic areas. In the prospective study, cohorts were assigned on the basis of participant-reported clinical history obtained from a screening survey and a study questionnaire. Recovered participants in ImmuneRACE Cohort 3 were defined by two consecutive negative NP/OP PCR tests, clearance by a healthcare professional, or resolution of symptoms. Each participant in the prospective study had whole blood, serum and a nasopharyngeal or oropharyngeal swab collected by mobile phlebotomists. Prospective study participants could optionally give additional blood draws and questionnaires over an approximately two-month period. Before DNA extraction, blood samples from the prospective study were shipped at room temperature or frozen. Inclusive of the bounding cysteine and phenylalanine, the CDR3 is 13 residues long. The DNA shown is the 39-base CDR3, in frame from base 1. The germline ends are 8 bases apart after V is trimmed by 1 base and J by 7 bases. From the germline V gene, CDR1 is LGHNA and CDR2 is YNFKEQ.

Points the paper makes about the study in general: Clinical and demographic metadata were provided uncurated, with the amount varying by source and participant.

The rearranged segments are TRBV4-2 and TRBJ2-1, with no confident D gene call. Sequencing input: PBMCs or T cells enriched from blood (not recorded which). The clonotype was recovered from a woman in her fifties or sixties who had recovered from COVID-19. The CDR3 is CASSQVPVNEQFF. The base sequence is TGTGCCAGCAGCCAAGTCCCGGTAAATGAGCAGTTCTTC.